This T cell receptor (beta chain) was found in a study of blood T cell repertoires in COVID-19. The overall study: Samples came from the United States, Italy and Spain, spanning acute and convalescent COVID-19. PBMCs, B-cell-depleted T cells, or T cells provided the cDNA or gDNA that made up the material.

Germline V gives CDR1 SGHRS, CDR2 YFSETQ. The CDR3 covers 14 residues. V lost 3 bases to trimming and J lost 3 bases; unmatched junction nucleotides: 5. Authors' data handling: Cell counts per sample came from amplifying reference gene primers. The data were produced by immunoSEQ multiplex PCR, yet TCRdb's version contains in-frame clones alone and is incomplete. The V and J calls and clone size are taken from that table; D and trimming were inferred from the DNA. The sample contains some 29,000 clones, around nine tenths of which appear only once. The TCR was taken from a human donor in a cohort sampled during active COVID-19. The J gene is TRBJ1-1, the V gene TRBV5-1, with 7 bases matching TRBD1. Sequenced sample: peripheral blood. In DNA, the CDR3 is TGCGCCAGCAGCTCTGACAGGGAGCACACTGAAGCTTTCTTT. It is translated as CASSSDREHTEAFF.